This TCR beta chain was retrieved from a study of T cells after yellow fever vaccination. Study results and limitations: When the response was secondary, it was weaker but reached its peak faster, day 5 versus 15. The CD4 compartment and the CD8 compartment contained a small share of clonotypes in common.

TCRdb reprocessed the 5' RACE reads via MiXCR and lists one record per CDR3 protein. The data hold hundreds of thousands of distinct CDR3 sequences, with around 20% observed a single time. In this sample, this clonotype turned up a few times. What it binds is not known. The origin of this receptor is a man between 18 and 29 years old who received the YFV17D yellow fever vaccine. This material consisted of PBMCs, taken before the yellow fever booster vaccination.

The CDR3 here is CASSYPGGETQYF. CDR3 coding DNA: TGTGCCAGCAGTTACCCGGGGGGGGAGACCCAGTACTTC. The chain recombines TRBV6-5 with TRBJ2-5, with 8 bases aligning to TRBD2. Germline trimming cut 2 bases from V and 5 bases from J; bases unmatched to any gene: 1. The CDR3 runs 13 residues. Germline CDR1 is MNHEY and CDR2 is SVGAGI.